Sequencing of this T cell receptor beta chain was carried out in a study of blood T cell repertoires in COVID-19. Study overall: The study drew acute and convalescent COVID-19 samples from the United States, Italy and Spain. PBMCs, B-cell-depleted T cells, or T cells were the source of the cDNA or gDNA that made up the material.

The germline V gene has CDR1 SGHAT and CDR2 FQNNGV. CDR3 length: 13 residues. The V gene lost 5 bases and the J gene lost 8 bases, with 12 bases spanning the gap. The method was immunoSEQ multiplex PCR; TCRdb's version includes in-frame clones alone and lacks a portion of them. The repertoire includes approximately 140,000 clones, approximately 86% of them detected once, and around 3.5% sits in the top ten. The clonotype was recovered from a man between 65 and 79 years old with acute or convalescent COVID-19. The V gene is TRBV11-2, the J gene TRBJ1-4; tentative D call: TRBD1 (6 bases). Input material: peripheral blood. The CDR3 is CASSPGTGEKLFF. CDR3 sequence (DNA): TGTGCCAGCAGCCCAGGTACAGGGGAAAAACTGTTTTTT.